A single sample gave rise to the 21 T cell receptor beta chains below, sequenced in a study of blood T cell repertoires in COVID-19. Profiling relied on immunoSEQ multiplex PCR, and the TCRdb table lists in-frame clones only, not all of them. The table lists some 68,000 clones, about 86% of them singletons. What was sequenced was peripheral blood. These receptors originate from a man between 65 and 80 years old with acute or convalescent COVID-19.

The chain joins TRBV29-1 to TRBJ1-1; tentatively, D is TRBD1 (6 bases). The germline gives CDR1 SQVTM, CDR2 ANQGSEA. The ends were cut back, 4 bases at V and 7 bases at J, with 13 bases in the middle. This CDR3 is 12 amino acids long. The CDR3 region has the DNA TGCAGCGTTGTCCAGGGGTTGGGTGAAGCTTTCTTT. As protein: CSVVQGLGEAFF.

This chain uses TRBV28 with TRBJ1-4, with 11 bases fitting TRBD1. The V segment lost 1 base and the J segment 9 bases; nucleotides outside the gene matches: 10. CDR1 and CDR2 (germline): MDHEN, SYDVKM. This CDR3 comprises 17 residues. The CDR3 loop is CASSLSGQGASRKKLFF. As DNA, the CDR3 is TGTGCCAGCAGTTTATCTGGACAGGGGGCTTCTAGAAAAAAACTGTTTTTT.

The V gene is TRBV20-1, the J gene TRBJ1-2; D is ambiguous. This CDR3 is built from 11 residues. From germline, CDR1 is DFQATT and CDR2 SNEGSKA (reference sequence). Deletions cut 4 bases from V and 8 bases from J, with 11 bases between. The CDR3 sequence is CSATPTLGYTF. In DNA, the CDR3 is TGCAGTGCTACCCCTACTCTGGGCTACACCTTC.

CDR3 nucleotides: TGTGCCAGCAGTGGCCAGCGGGAGACCAAAAACATTCAGTACTTC. This sequence encodes CASSGQRETKNIQYF. J is TRBJ2-4 and V is TRBV28, with TRBD2 matching over 8 bases. The CDR3 has 15 amino acids. The germline gives CDR1 MDHEN, CDR2 SYDVKM. V gave up 5 bases and J gave up 2 bases; unmatched junction bases: 5.

This chain connects TRBV30 to TRBJ1-2; D is possibly TRBD1 (5 bases). This CDR3 region has 15 residues. CDR1 GTSNPN and CDR2 SVGIG come from the germline V gene (reference sequence). The V and J ends lost 0 bases and 0 bases respectively, with 11 bases between them. The CDR3: CAWSVKGPANYGYTF. The CDR3 nucleotides read TGTGCCTGGAGTGTAAAGGGGCCAGCTAACTATGGCTACACCTTC.

The chain recombines TRBV28 with TRBJ1-1; D is ambiguous. Between the trimmed V and J ends, which lost 4 bases and 10 bases, there was a span of 13 bases. CDR3 length: 12 amino acids. Germline V gene data show CDR1 as MDHEN and CDR2 as SYDVKM. The CDR3 DNA reads as TGTGCCAGCAGTTCAACCATAACCGGAGCTTTCTTT. It yields the protein CASSSTITGAFF.

The chain couples TRBV3-1 (or the pseudogene TRBV3-2) to TRBJ2-5; D possibly corresponds to TRBD2 (6 bases). The CDR3 contains 14 residues. Trimming took 4 bases from V and 5 from J, leaving 14 bases between them. The germline V gene has CDR1 LGHDT and CDR2 YNNKEL (reference sequence). The CDR3 coding sequence is TGTGCCAGCAGCCCTCGGACTAATGGGGAGACCCAGTACTTC. It is translated as CASSPRTNGETQYF.

In this sample, this clone turned up once. The chain employs TRBV3-1 (or the pseudogene TRBV3-2) and TRBJ2-7; perhaps TRBD1 as D (6 bases). Germline CDR1 reads LGHDT; CDR2 reads YNNKEL (reference sequence). Trimming took off 4 bases at V and 5 bases at J, with 12 bases between the two ends. The CDR3 length is 13 residues. The CDR3 DNA reads as TGTGCCAGCAGCCGGCAGGGGAATCACGAGCAGTACTTC. As protein: CASSRQGNHEQYF.

In its sample, this clone was seen a few times. The chain has TRBV19 and TRBJ1-2; 11 nucleotides match TRBD1. The CDR3 spans 15 residues. Trimming at V came to 7 bases and at J to 7 bases, leaving 11 bases not matched to a gene. The germline CDR1 and CDR2 sequences are LNHDA and SQIVND (reference sequence). The CDR3 DNA reads as TGTGCCAGTACGACCCTATGGACAGGGGGCATTGGCTACACCTTC. Amino acid sequence: CASTTLWTGGIGYTF.

This rearrangement joins TRBV2 to TRBJ1-4; tentative D call: TRBD1 (5 bases). The CDR3 runs 15 residues. The germline V gene encodes CDR1 SNHLY and CDR2 FYNNEI. Trimming shortened V by 7 bases and J by 8 bases, and 20 bases separated the two germline ends. CDR3 DNA: TGTGCCAGCAACCTAATTCGGGGGGTAGGGGAAAAACTGTTTTTT. Its protein product is CASNLIRGVGEKLFF.

The chain has TRBV30 and TRBJ1-2, with TRBD1 identical over 10 bases. This CDR3 has 13 amino acids. J lost 6 bases, V lost 4 bases, and 5 bases had no gene match. Germline V gives CDR1 GTSNPN, CDR2 SVGIG (reference sequence). The CDR3, as DNA: TGTGCCTGGAACGTGGACAGGGGGAATGGCTACACCTTC. This gives the protein CAWNVDRGNGYTF.

The V call is TRBV6-2 or TRBV6-3, the J call TRBJ2-3; 11 nucleotides match TRBD2. V trimming: 6 bases; J trimming: 3 bases; junction bases outside the gene matches: 8. CDR3 length: 16 amino acids. Per germline, CDR1 MNHEY and CDR2 SVGEGT. Here the CDR3 reads CASSFSSSGRTDTQYF. The CDR3 coding sequence is TGTGCCAGCAGCTTCAGTTCTAGCGGGAGGACAGATACGCAGTATTTT.

This chain links TRBV18 with TRBJ2-1; 7 bases are a match to TRBD1. Germline-derived CDR1 and CDR2 are KGHSH and LQKENI. The CDR3 is 13 amino acids. Losses at the gene ends were 5 bases for V and 9 bases for J; bases not matched to a gene: 7. CDR3 amino acids: CASSDRENSEQFF. The CDR3 DNA reads as TGTGCCAGCTCAGACAGGGAGAATAGTGAGCAGTTCTTC.

This clone has just a few counts. The gene calls are TRBV9 and TRBJ2-2, with D perhaps TRBD1 (5 bases). Between the trimmed V and J ends, which lost 2 bases and 7 bases, there was a span of 6 bases. Germline V lookup: CDR1 SGDLS, CDR2 YYNGEE. The CDR3 consists of 12 residues. This CDR3 is CASSVQGGELFF. The CDR3 DNA is TGTGCCAGCAGCGTCCAGGGCGGGGAGCTGTTTTTT.

This chain connects TRBV11-2 to TRBJ2-7; D uncertain. Germline CDR1 reads SGHAT; CDR2 reads FQNNGV. V lost 2 bases, J lost 4 bases, and 15 bases lay in between. This CDR3 contains 15 residues. The CDR3 DNA is TGTGCCAGCAGCTTACAGAGACTCGTCGAGTACGAGCAGTACTTC. This translates into CASSLQRLVEYEQYF.

CDR3 nucleotide sequence: TGTGCCAGCAGCTACCGGGACACCCGAGGAGGGGAGCTGTTTTTT. It translates to CASSYRDTRGGELFF. The V gene is TRBV5-5, the J gene TRBJ2-2; D may be TRBD1 (6 bases). Germline V gene sequence: CDR1 SGHKS, CDR2 YYEKEE (reference sequence). Trimming took off 3 bases at V and 8 bases at J, with 17 bases between the two ends. This CDR3 is built from 15 residues.

A few counts support this clone. The chain has TRBV11-2 and TRBJ1-1, with D unresolved. Trimming took off 3 bases at V and 4 bases at J, with 15 bases between the two ends. Per the germline V gene, CDR1 is SGHAT and CDR2 is FQNNGV. The CDR3 is 15 amino acids. CDR3 sequence reads: CASSFGSGSGTEAFF. In nucleotides, the CDR3 is TGTGCCAGCAGCTTTGGTTCGGGATCAGGCACTGAAGCTTTCTTT.

Comments on this clone: Other DNA variants within this sample encode the same CDR3. The chain links TRBV3-1 (or the pseudogene TRBV3-2) to TRBJ2-2; TRBD2 aligns across 7 bases. This CDR3 is 14 amino acids long. The trim removed 0 bases at V and 6 bases at J, leaving 1 base unmatched. Germline values: CDR1 LGHDT, CDR2 YNNKEL (reference sequence). In DNA, the CDR3 is TGTGCCAGCAGCCAAGAGGGGGGGGCCGGGGAGCTGTTTTTT. It translates to CASSQEGGAGELFF.

This chain connects TRBV25-1 to TRBJ1-4, with 7 bases aligning to TRBD1. The CDR3 is 15 residues long. CDR1 and CDR2 (germline): MGHDK, SYGVNS. Trimming at V came to 5 bases and at J to 9 bases, leaving 12 bases not matched to a gene. In nucleotides, the CDR3 is TGTGCCAGCAGTAAAGGTATTGGGACAGCGCAAAAACTGTTTTTT. The encoded protein is CASSKGIGTAQKLFF.

This clone has only a few counts. The chain links TRBV6-5 to TRBJ2-3; 7 bases align to TRBD2. The V and J ends lost 5 bases and 2 bases, in that order; junction bases with no gene match: 4. CDR3 length: 14 amino acids. In germline, CDR1 is MNHEY, CDR2 SVGAGI. DNA of the CDR3: TGTGCCAGCAGTAGAGGACTAGACACAGATACGCAGTATTTT. Amino acids: CASSRGLDTDTQYF.

The V call is TRBV18, the J call TRBJ2-7; 15 nucleotides align to TRBD2. J lost 6 bases, V lost 4 bases, and 7 bases had no gene match. CDR1 KGHSH and CDR2 LQKENI come from the germline V gene. This CDR3 is built from 16 residues. Written as DNA, the CDR3 is TGTGCCAGCTCACGGTCGGGACTAGCGGGAGGTGGCGAGCAGTACTTC. This encodes CASSRSGLAGGGEQYF.